The entry below describes one T cell receptor (beta chain). Its matching antigen is unknown. This record belongs to a study of blood T cells in healthy people across ages. Broader study findings: Observed TCR beta diversity per million T cells went down as age went up. This fall followed a roughly linear course with age. There were more naive CD4+ cells and higher diversity in long-lived donors than in aged donors. Diversity was estimated from one million T cells, and these estimates were considered underestimates.

Germline lookup yields CDR1 ENHRY and CDR2 SYGVKD. The CDR3 extends over 12 amino acids. Losses at the gene ends were 8 bases for V and 3 bases for J; bases not matched to a gene: 3. Primers used in a second PCR of roughly 7 to 11 cycles were a sample-barcoded 5' primer and a J-beta primer mix. Each cDNA molecule, via a template-switch adaptor with 12 random nucleotides, was tagged. TCRdb re-derived calls from the 5' RACE reads in MiXCR, one entry per CDR3 protein. The data show 2 million or so distinct CDR3 sequences, 49% seen once. This sequence joins TRBV10-3 and TRBJ2-7, with 8 bases matching TRBD1. The sequenced sample was blood. The clonotype was recovered from a woman aged 40 to 50 in good health. The CDR3 region is CAIGGQGYEQYF. The DNA of the CDR3 is TGTGCCATCGGAGGACAGGGCTACGAGCAGTACTTC.